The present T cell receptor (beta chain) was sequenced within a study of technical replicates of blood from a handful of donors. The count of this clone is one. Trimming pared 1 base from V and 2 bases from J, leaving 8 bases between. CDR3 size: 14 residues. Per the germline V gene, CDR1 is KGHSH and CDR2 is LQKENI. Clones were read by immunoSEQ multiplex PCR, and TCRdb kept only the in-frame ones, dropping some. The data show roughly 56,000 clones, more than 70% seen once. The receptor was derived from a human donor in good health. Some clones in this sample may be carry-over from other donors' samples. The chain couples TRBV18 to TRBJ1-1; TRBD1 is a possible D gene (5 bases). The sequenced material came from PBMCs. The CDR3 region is CASSPQGINTEAFF. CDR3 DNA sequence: TGTGCCAGCTCACCACAGGGGATAAACACTGAAGCTTTCTTT.